This TCR beta chain was sequenced for a study of shared T cell receptors in the human thymus. The germline V and J ends were trimmed by 4 bases and 3 bases, with 8 bases remaining between them. The CDR3 has 12 amino acids. Using immunoSEQ multiplex PCR, the repertoire was profiled, and TCRdb retains in-frame clones only, with some absent. The profile shows some 700,000 clones, 80% to 90% of them singletons. Separately, the same data were catalogued under a study of human thymus T cells. That work contributes: From resections taken during corrective heart surgery, the thymus tissue was obtained. In thymic and blood repertoires alike, V and J usage looked biased. Thymic repertoires overlap heavily among unrelated individuals, related research has reported.

Sample: thymocytes. This clonotype originated in a girl less than two years old with a congenital heart defect. The chain combines TRBV5-3 with TRBJ2-7; D not certain. TRBV5-3 carries the ORF label, with uncertain function. Here the CDR3 reads CARSPRVYEQYF. CDR3 DNA sequence: TGTGCCAGAAGCCCCCGGGTCTACGAGCAGTACTTC.